This record looks at one TCR beta chain sequence and its context. A single record per CDR3 protein comes from TCRdb applying MiXCR to the RT-PCR reads. The sample records 650,000 to 800,000 distinct CDR3 sequences, more than 13% being singletons. The CDR3 covers 13 residues. The V gene's germline CDR1 is MNHNS and CDR2 SASEGT. Trimming left V 6 bases short and J 4 bases short, with 11 bases between. The chain combines TRBV6-1 with TRBJ2-3; no clear D. The clonotype originates from a female donor in good health, serving as a healthy control. Sequencing was carried out using memory CD4+ T cells from blood. CDR3 sequence: CASSRAPPDTQYF. The CDR3 DNA follows: TGTGCCAGCAGCAGAGCACCACCAGATACGCAGTATTTT.